This TCR beta chain was obtained from a study of identical twins. Study-wide results and caveats: In drawing conclusions, the study used cross-sectional statistical analysis and did not follow the same donors. Whereas memory repertoires showed no such difference, abundant cord blood beta clonotypes carried fewer insertions.

Healthy Caucasian individuals made up all the donors. V was cut by 6 bases and J by 8 bases, with 19 bases left in between. The CDR3 is 15 amino acids. Unique molecular identifiers were present on the cDNA, and a universal primer site came from template switching. One entry per CDR3 protein results from TCRdb running MiXCR on the 5' RACE reads. The data hold about 530,000 distinct CDR3 sequences, with approximately 14% observed a single time. Comments on this clonotype: Its antigen is unidentified.

These data are also associated with another study on yellow fever vaccine responses in identical twins.

The sample taken for sequencing was CD4+ T cells sorted from blood. This TCR was sampled from a woman aged 18-30 years in good health. This chain uses TRBV12-3 or TRBV12-4 with TRBJ1-4, with D unclear. The CDR3 region is CASSLQDPGREKLFF. The CDR3 nucleotides are TGTGCCAGCAGCCTCCAAGACCCAGGACGGGAAAAACTGTTTTTT.